This T cell receptor (beta chain) was identified in a study of cytomegalovirus exposure and HLA in healthy donors. This CDR3 comprises 13 residues. V gave up 5 bases and J gave up 4 bases, with 10 bases separating them. Germline CDR1 is SGHTA and CDR2 is FQGTGA. It was with 60 Vbeta and 13 Jbeta primers that the PCR ran. This table comes from immunoSEQ multiplex PCR, and its TCRdb copy is limited to in-frame clones, with some not included. The repertoire includes 140,000 to 150,000 clones, around 78% of them detected once, and approximately 1.6% sits in the top ten. A single count supports this clone. Its antigen is as yet unknown. Study outcomes and limitations: When analyzed later, a missense DCLRE1C variant was found to be linked to TCR beta V- and J-gene trimming. Apart from CMV serostatus, no immune exposure information was available.

The TCR sequence derives from a woman under 30 in good health and CMV-seronegative. The V gene is TRBV7-3, the J gene TRBJ2-3; no definite D call. The sequencing input was PBMCs. DNA for the CDR3: TGTGCCAGCAGCACCGACTTAGCAGATACGCAGTATTTT. Amino acid sequence: CASSTDLADTQYF.